Here is one T cell receptor beta chain with its context. Its antigen is not identified. These data belong to a study of shared clonotypes between healthy human individuals. Study-wide findings and caveats: Blood was the sole source, and tissue repertoires probably differ. The study found 4.5% to 5% of naive CD4 clonotypes shared across a handful of donors. Relative to their counterparts shared across all four donors, non-shared clonotypes exhibited diminished generation probabilities.

Using 200 ng DNA, around 30,000 T cell genomes, the sorted-subset replicate PCRs were run. The assay was immunoSEQ multiplex PCR, and TCRdb's table has in-frame clones only and misses some. The repertoire consists of fewer than 200,000 clones, with around 93% occurring once and the leading ten covering around 0.067%. The CDR3 length is 14 residues. Trimming took off 6 bases at V and 6 bases at J, with 14 bases between the two ends. CDR1 PRHDT and CDR2 FYEKMQ come from the germline V gene (reference sequence). What was sequenced was naive CD4+ T cells sorted from blood. Documented subset: CD45RA+ positively selected. This TCR came from a woman aged 25 to 45 in good health. This chain links TRBV13 with TRBJ2-2; no definite D call. The CDR3 is CASRAGPQAGELFF. Here the CDR3 DNA reads TGTGCCAGCAGAGCCGGACCTCAAGCCGGGGAGCTGTTTTTT.